This T cell receptor beta chain was obtained from a study of CD8 T cells in Susac syndrome. Trimming removed 0 bases from V and 10 bases from J, with 12 bases in between. CDR1 and CDR2 from the germline V gene are KGHSY and FQNENV. The CDR3 loop spans 13 amino acids. Blood CD8+ and CD4+ T cells underwent high-throughput TCR beta sequencing. Random hexamers were used to reverse transcribe 0.5 to 1 ug of RNA. An immunoSEQ multiplex PCR generated amplified TCR beta CDR3 products spanning 54 Vbeta and 13 Jbeta. MiXCR was run by TCRdb on the immunoSEQ multiplex PCR reads, yielding one entry per CDR3 protein. Counted here are some 110,000 distinct CDR3 sequences, roughly 93% occurring once; the ten biggest clones make up 0.093%.

The chain recombines TRBV16 with TRBJ1-1, with a tentative D call TRBD1 (5 bases). Material: CD4+ T cells from PBMCs. The receptor was isolated from a human donor with multiple sclerosis. DNA of the CDR3: TGTGCCAGCAGCCAATCCAGGGATTCAGGAGCTTTCTTT. Its protein product is CASSQSRDSGAFF.